These T cell receptor beta chains were read from a single sample in a study of T cells after yellow fever vaccination. From the 5' RACE reads, TCRdb called clonotypes with MiXCR, one entry per CDR3 protein. Among 620,000 or so distinct CDR3 sequences listed, around 16% were seen once. The source was PBMCs, collected 5 days after the first yellow fever vaccination. These TCRs come from a man aged 18 to 29 who received the YFV17D yellow fever vaccine. Both conserved end residues are part of each CDR3. A D gene is named only where the DNA matches it firmly. Clone size is given for some rows only: seen once, a few or many times, or a class if the clone is expanded.

cdr3_nt	cdr3_aa	v_call	clone_size	j_call	d_call
TGTGCCAGCAGCCTCTTCAGCGGGGGGGCTGGGACAGATACGCAGTATTTT	CASSLFSGGAGTDTQYF	TRBV3-1	once	TRBJ2-3	TRBD2
TGCGCCAGCAGCCAAGATCGATCTTCAGGGCCAGGAAACACCATATATTTT	CASSQDRSSGPGNTIYF	TRBV4-1	-	TRBJ1-3	-
TGTGCCAGCAGTTTATCTGACGGCTATGGCTACACCTTC	CASSLSDGYGYTF	TRBV27	many	TRBJ1-2	-
TGTGCCAGCAGTTACTTTGCTAGCGGCGCCCCATTGGGTGAGCAGTTCTTC	CASSYFASGAPLGEQFF	TRBV6-5	few	TRBJ2-1	TRBD2
TGTGCCAGCAGTTACGGCTCATTAGCCAAAAACATTCAGTACTTC	CASSYGSLAKNIQYF	TRBV6-2/TRBV6-3	-	TRBJ2-4	-
TGTGCCAGTAGTATGGGTCCGCAGTCCAATCAGCCCCAGCATTTT	CASSMGPQSNQPQHF	TRBV19	-	TRBJ1-5	-
TGTGCCAGCAGCTTAGAGGGGCTGCGCTACACCTTC	CASSLEGLRYTF	TRBV7-3	few	TRBJ1-2	-
TGTGCCAGCAGCTTAGAACTAGGGTACAATGAGCAGTTCTTC	CASSLELGYNEQFF	TRBV7-8	-	TRBJ2-1	-
TGCAGCGTCCCGCAGGAGAACACTGAAGCTTTCTTT	CSVPQENTEAFF	TRBV29-1	few	TRBJ1-1	-
TGTGCCAGCAGCAAAGCGCTAGCGGGGGGATCCTACAATGAGCAGTTCTTC	CASSKALAGGSYNEQFF	TRBV21-1	few	TRBJ2-1	-
TGTGCCAGCAGCCCGCCGGGGGCTGAAGCTTTCTTT	CASSPPGAEAFF	TRBV11-2	few	TRBJ1-1	-
TGTGCCACCAGTGGAAAGGGGACAGATACGCAGTATTTT	CATSGKGTDTQYF	TRBV24-1	few	TRBJ2-3	-
TGCGCCAGCAGCTTGAAGGCTAGCGACACCGGGGAGCTGTTTTTT	CASSLKASDTGELFF	TRBV5-1	many	TRBJ2-2	-
TGCAGTGCTAGAGATCAGAAGGGGGAGACCCAGTACTTC	CSARDQKGETQYF	TRBV20-1	few	TRBJ2-5	-
TGTGCCAGCAGCCGCGCGGGGACGCTTGGAGAGACCCAGTACTTC	CASSRAGTLGETQYF	TRBV7-2	-	TRBJ2-5	-
TGCAGTGCTAGAGGGGGGGACAGGGCGTTTGGCTACACCTTC	CSARGGDRAFGYTF	TRBV20-1	few	TRBJ1-2	TRBD1